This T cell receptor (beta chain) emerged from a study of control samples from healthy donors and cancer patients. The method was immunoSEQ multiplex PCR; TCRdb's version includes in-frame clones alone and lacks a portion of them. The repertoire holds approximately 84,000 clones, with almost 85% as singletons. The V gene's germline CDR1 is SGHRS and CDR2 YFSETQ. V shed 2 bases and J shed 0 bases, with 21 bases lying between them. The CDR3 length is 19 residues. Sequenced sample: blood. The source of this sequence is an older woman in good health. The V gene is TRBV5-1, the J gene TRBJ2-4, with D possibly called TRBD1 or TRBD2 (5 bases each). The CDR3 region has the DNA TGCGCCAGCAGCTTAATACAGGAGGTGGTTGAACTAGCCAAAAACATTCAGTACTTC. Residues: CASSLIQEVVELAKNIQYF.